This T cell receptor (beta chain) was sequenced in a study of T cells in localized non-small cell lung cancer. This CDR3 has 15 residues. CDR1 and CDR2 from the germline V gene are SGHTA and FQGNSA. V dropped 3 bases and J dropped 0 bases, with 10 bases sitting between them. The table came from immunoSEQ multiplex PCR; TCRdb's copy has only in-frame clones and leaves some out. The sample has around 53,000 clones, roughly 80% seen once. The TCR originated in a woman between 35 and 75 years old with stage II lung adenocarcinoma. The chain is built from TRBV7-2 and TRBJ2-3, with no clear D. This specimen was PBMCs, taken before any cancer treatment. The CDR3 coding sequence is TGTGCCAGCAGCTTTAGGAGCGAAAGCACAGATACGCAGTATTTT. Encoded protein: CASSFRSESTDTQYF.